This T cell receptor beta chain was observed in a study of T-cell reconstitution after alpha-beta-depleted transplantation in children. Unique molecular identifiers were incorporated into the prepared TCRbeta library. In TCRdb, the PCR reads were re-called with MiXCR into one record per CDR3 protein. The sample has almost 500,000 distinct CDR3 sequences, roughly 10% seen once; the top ten hold 2%. Study outcomes and limitations: Several hundred expanded graft clones reportedly were the source of alpha-beta T cells about two months after transplant.

Ten or more counts support this clonotype. What it binds is unknown. CDR1 MGHRA and CDR2 YSYEKL come from the germline V gene. The CDR3 extends over 18 amino acids. V gave up 2 bases and J gave up 6 bases; unmatched junction bases: 12. The sequencing used PBMCs, collected before TCRalphabeta/CD19-depleted stem cell transplant. The sequence came from a child aged 2 to 10 with inherited bone marrow failure, due to receive a stem cell transplant. This chain joins TRBV4-1 and TRBJ2-1; 11 nucleotides agree with TRBD2. CDR3: CASSQRTSGPLMSNEQFF. The CDR3 DNA sequence: TGCGCCAGCAGCCAACGGACTAGCGGGCCCCTAATGAGCAATGAGCAGTTCTTC.